Below are 15 T cell receptor beta chains sequenced from a single sample in a study of blood T cell repertoires in COVID-19. The protocol was immunoSEQ multiplex PCR, while the TCRdb copy is restricted to in-frame clones and leaves out a portion. The sample shows about 220,000 clones, around 91% of them seen only once. The material sequenced was PBMCs or T cells enriched from blood (not recorded which). Receptor source: a man in his thirties or forties who had been exposed to COVID-19.

The chain employs TRBV9 and TRBJ2-1; 11 bases are shared with TRBD2. CDR1 and CDR2 (germline): SGDLS, YYNGEE. The CDR3 extends over 14 amino acids. The trim removed 3 bases at V and 9 bases at J, leaving 5 bases unmatched. The CDR3 loop reads CASSGLAGPGEQFF. DNA of the CDR3: TGTGCCAGCAGCGGACTAGCGGGGCCCGGTGAGCAGTTCTTC. Combining the CDR3 with reference TRBV9 and TRBJ2-1 gives the whole variable domain DSGVTQTPKHLITATGQRVTLRCSPRSGDLSVYWYQQSLDQGLQFLIQYYNGEERAKGNILERFSAQQFPDLHSELNLSSLELGDSALYFCASSGLAGPGEQFFGPGTRLTVL.

The chain employs TRBV29-1 and TRBJ2-1; D not resolved. The CDR3 is 13 amino acids. V was pared by 0 bases and J by 9 bases, with 12 bases between. Germline V CDR1 and CDR2: SQVTM, ANQGSEA. In nucleotides, the CDR3 is TGCAGCGTTGAAGAACAAATGGCTAGTGAGCAGTTCTTC. The encoded protein is CSVEEQMASEQFF.

The chain uses TRBV20-1 and TRBJ2-1; 10 positions match TRBD2. Germline assignment: CDR1 DFQATT and CDR2 SNEGSKA (reference sequence). The length of the CDR3 is 17 residues. V trimming: 3 bases; J trimming: 0 bases; junction bases outside the gene matches: 8. The CDR3 region is CSASPGLAPSSYNEQFF. In DNA, the CDR3 is TGCAGTGCTAGTCCGGGACTAGCGCCGAGCTCCTACAATGAGCAGTTCTTC.

V usage is TRBV7-9 and J usage is TRBJ2-1; 7 nucleotides match TRBD1. The ends lost 5 bases at V and 9 bases at J; junction bases unmatched: 4. In germline, CDR1 is SEHNR, CDR2 FQNEAQ (reference sequence). The CDR3 length is 12 residues. The CDR3 region has the DNA TGTGCCAGCAGCCAAACAGGGGCTGAGCAGTTCTTC. It yields the protein CASSQTGAEQFF.

V gene TRBV21-1 combines with J gene TRBJ1-3; TRBD1 is the table's D call and was not checked against the DNA. TRBV21-1 is a documented pseudogene. This CDR3 contains 21 residues. Here the CDR3 reads CASSKRRLGSGQRSSGNTIYF. The CDR3 bases are TGTGCCAGCAGCAAAAGACGACTAGGCTCGGGACAGCGATCCTCTGGAAACACCATATATTTT.

The chain has TRBV11-2 and TRBJ2-1; D gene unclear. V lost 0 bases, J lost 4 bases, and 7 bases lay in between. The germline V gene encodes CDR1 SGHAT and CDR2 FQNNGV. CDR3 length equals 14 residues. The CDR3 is CASSLETPYNEQFF. CDR3 coding DNA: TGTGCCAGCAGCTTAGAAACACCTTACAATGAGCAGTTCTTC.

This clone was seen a handful of times. The chain employs TRBV5-4 and TRBJ2-1; 7 nucleotides agree with TRBD2. Per the germline V gene, CDR1 is SGHNT and CDR2 is YYREEE (reference sequence). V was pared by 9 bases and J by 0 bases, with 12 bases of the junction left unmatched. The CDR3 sequence is 16 residues long. CDR3 protein: CATLPEGGGSYNEQFF. The CDR3 DNA sequence: TGTGCCACCCTTCCGGAGGGCGGGGGCTCCTACAATGAGCAGTTCTTC.

As DNA, the CDR3 is TGTGCCAGTAGCGTGACAGGGGGGCACGAGCAGTACTTC. Its translation is CASSVTGGHEQYF. V and J are TRBV19 and TRBJ2-7, with 9 positions matching TRBD1. The CDR3 length is 13 residues. V dropped 6 bases and J dropped 5; count of bases not matched to a gene: 5. Germline V gene sequence: CDR1 LNHDA, CDR2 SQIVND (reference sequence).

This clone has a single count. The gene calls are TRBV7-3 and TRBJ2-1; 7 positions match TRBD1. This CDR3 comprises 16 residues. V shed 0 bases and J 0 bases; nucleotides not matched to a gene: 2. Germline V lookup: CDR1 SGHTA, CDR2 FQGTGA. CDR3 in amino acids: CASSLTGGTSYNEQFF. CDR3 coding DNA: TGTGCCAGCAGCTTAACAGGGGGCACCTCCTACAATGAGCAGTTCTTC.

This rearrangement joins TRBV6-5 to TRBJ1-5; D not certain. This CDR3 has 15 amino acids. Germline V gene lookup returns CDR1 MNHEY and CDR2 SVGAGI. Trimming left V 5 bases short and J 4 bases short, with 15 bases between. The CDR3 bases are TGTGCCAGCAGTCGCAACGAGGCCGAAAATCAGCCCCAGCATTTT. It is translated as CASSRNEAENQPQHF.

The J gene is TRBJ1-6, the V gene TRBV5-1; D might be TRBD1 (5 bases). This CDR3 contains 15 residues. Germline CDR1 SGHRS, CDR2 YFSETQ. V was clipped by 6 bases and J by 8 bases, with 18 bases between them. The CDR3: CASTSSSGRDSPLHF. In nucleotides, the CDR3 is TGCGCCAGCACCTCTTCTTCAGGGAGGGATTCACCCCTCCACTTT.

The chain carries TRBV27 and TRBJ2-7; 9 bases map to TRBD2. Germline V gene lookup returns CDR1 MNHEY and CDR2 SMNVEV (reference sequence). The CDR3 totals 16 residues. After removal of 0 bases from V and 1 base from J, the junction contained 4 bases not matched to a gene. CDR3 sequence (DNA): TGTGCCAGCAGTTTATCGAGCGGGGGGCGTTCCTACGAGCAGTACTTC. This encodes CASSLSSGGRSYEQYF.

The chain has TRBV19 and TRBJ1-5; tentative D call: TRBD1 (5 bases). Germline values: CDR1 LNHDA, CDR2 SQIVND (reference sequence). Trimming removed 7 bases at V and 6 bases at J, with 16 bases between. The length of the CDR3 is 14 residues. The DNA for the CDR3 is TGTGCCAGTATGGCGACGGGGAGGGGTCAGCCCCAGCATTTT. It specifies CASMATGRGQPQHF.

V and J are TRBV7-8 and TRBJ1-2; TRBD1 aligns across 12 bases. V lost 3 bases, J lost 4 bases, and 9 bases stayed unmatched. Per the germline V gene, CDR1 is SGHVS and CDR2 is FQNEAQ. CDR3 length: 17 amino acids. CDR3 bases: TGTGCCAGCAGCTTCTACGGGACAGGGGGCATCGGCTATGGCTACACCTTC. This codes for CASSFYGTGGIGYGYTF.

The chain recombines TRBV5-1 with TRBJ2-7, with 9 bases that match TRBD1. V shed 5 bases, J shed 3 bases, and the junction held 6 bases outside the gene matches. From germline, CDR1 is SGHRS and CDR2 YFSETQ. This CDR3 comprises 14 residues. The DNA for the CDR3 is TGCGCCAGCAGTTCGACAGGGGGTATCTACGAGCAGTACTTC. Protein sequence: CASSSTGGIYEQYF.